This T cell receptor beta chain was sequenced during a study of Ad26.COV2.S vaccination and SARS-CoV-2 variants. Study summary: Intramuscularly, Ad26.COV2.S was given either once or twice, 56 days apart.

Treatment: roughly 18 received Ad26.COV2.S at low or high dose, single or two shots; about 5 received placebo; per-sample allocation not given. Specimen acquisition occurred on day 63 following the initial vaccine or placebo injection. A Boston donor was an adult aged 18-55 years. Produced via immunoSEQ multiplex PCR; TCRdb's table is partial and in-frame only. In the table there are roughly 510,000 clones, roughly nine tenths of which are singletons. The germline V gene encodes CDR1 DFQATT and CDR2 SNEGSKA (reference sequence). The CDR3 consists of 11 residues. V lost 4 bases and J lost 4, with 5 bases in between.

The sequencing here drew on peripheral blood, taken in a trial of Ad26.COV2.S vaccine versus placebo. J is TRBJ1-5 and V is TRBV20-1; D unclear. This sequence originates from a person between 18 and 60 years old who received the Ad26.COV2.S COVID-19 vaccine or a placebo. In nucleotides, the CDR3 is TGCAGTGCTATAGATAATCAGCCCCAGCATTTT. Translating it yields CSAIDNQPQHF.